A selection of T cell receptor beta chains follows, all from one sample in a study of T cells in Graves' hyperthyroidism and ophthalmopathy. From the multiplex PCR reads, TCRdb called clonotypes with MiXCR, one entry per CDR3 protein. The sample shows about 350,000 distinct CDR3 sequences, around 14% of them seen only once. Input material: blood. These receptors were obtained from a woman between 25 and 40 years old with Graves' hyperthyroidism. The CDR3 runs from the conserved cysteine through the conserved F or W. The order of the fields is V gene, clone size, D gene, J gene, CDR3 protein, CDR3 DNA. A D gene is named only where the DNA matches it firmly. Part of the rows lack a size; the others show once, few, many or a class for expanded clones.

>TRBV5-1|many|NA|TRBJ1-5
CAGWGYSNQPQHF
TGCGCTGGGTGGGGTTATAGCAATCAGCCCCAGCATTTT
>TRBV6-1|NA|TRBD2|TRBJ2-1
CASSALGTSGINEQFF
TGTGCCAGCAGTGCACTCGGGACTAGCGGGATTAATGAGCAGTTCTTC
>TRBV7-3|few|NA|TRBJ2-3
CASSLVGADPPSTDTQYF
TGTGCCAGCAGCTTGGTCGGAGCGGATCCGCCTAGCACAGATACGCAGTATTTT
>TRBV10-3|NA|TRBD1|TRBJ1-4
CAIRATGADEKLSF
TGTGCCATCAGGGCAACAGGGGCGGATGAAAAACTGTCTTTT
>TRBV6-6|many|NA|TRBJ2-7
CASSYSGGGTTTYEQYF
TGTGCCAGCAGTTACTCTGGTGGTGGGACAACAACCTACGAGCAGTACTTC
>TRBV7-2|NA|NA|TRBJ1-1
CASSLAGDGAEAFF
TGTGCCAGCAGCTTAGCCGGGGACGGGGCTGAAGCTTTCTTT
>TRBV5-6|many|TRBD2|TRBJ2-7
CASSSVAGATFYEQYF
TGTGCCAGCAGCTCAGTAGCGGGGGCGACATTCTACGAGCAGTACTTC
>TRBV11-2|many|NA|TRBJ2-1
CASSLFSRPEGEQFF
TGTGCCAGCAGCTTATTTTCCAGACCGGAGGGTGAGCAGTTCTTC
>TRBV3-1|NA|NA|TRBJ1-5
CASSQGSGGGAQPQHF
TGTGCCAGCAGCCAAGGATCGGGGGGGGGGGCCCAGCCCCAGCATTTT
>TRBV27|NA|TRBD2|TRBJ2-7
CASSSISGLAGGYEQYF
TGTGCCAGCAGTTCCATTTCAGGACTAGCGGGAGGCTACGAGCAGTACTTC
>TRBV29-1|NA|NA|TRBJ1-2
CSVEWDPPNYGYTF
TGCAGCGTGGAATGGGACCCACCAAACTATGGCTACACCTTC
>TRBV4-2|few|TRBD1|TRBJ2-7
CASSQELAGQASYEQYF
TGTGCCAGCAGCCAAGAACTTGCGGGACAGGCATCCTACGAGCAGTACTTC
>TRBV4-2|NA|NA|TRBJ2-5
CASSQEGPEVYF
TGTGCCAGCAGCCAAGAGGGACCGGAAGTGTACTTC
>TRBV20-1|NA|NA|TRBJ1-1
CSARDVTAEAFF
TGCAGTGCTAGAGATGTAACGGCCGAAGCTTTCTTT
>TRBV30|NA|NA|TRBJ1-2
CALSVQGLNGYTF
TGTGCCTTGAGTGTACAAGGGCTAAATGGCTACACCTTC
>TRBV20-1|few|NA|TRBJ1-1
CSARVRGVNTEAFF
TGCAGTGCTAGAGTTCGGGGGGTTAACACTGAAGCTTTCTTT
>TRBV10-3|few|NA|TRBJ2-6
CAISVAVSGANVLTF
TGTGCCATCAGTGTCGCGGTCTCTGGGGCCAACGTCCTGACTTTC
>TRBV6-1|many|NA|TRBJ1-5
CASSSGLFNQPQHF
TGTGCCAGCAGTTCAGGGCTGTTCAATCAGCCCCAGCATTTT
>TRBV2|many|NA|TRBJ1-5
CASSEAAMGGNQPQHF
TGTGCCAGCAGTGAAGCGGCCATGGGGGGGAATCAGCCCCAGCATTTT
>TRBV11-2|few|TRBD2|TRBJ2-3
CASSLGYAGATDTQYF
TGTGCCAGCAGCTTAGGGTATGCGGGAGCCACAGATACGCAGTATTTT
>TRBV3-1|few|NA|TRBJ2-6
CASSQDFTGANVLTF
TGTGCCAGCAGCCAAGACTTCACCGGGGCCAACGTCCTGACTTTC
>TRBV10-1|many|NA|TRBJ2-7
CASIISGLEQYF
TGCGCCAGCATAATTAGTGGCCTCGAGCAGTACTTC
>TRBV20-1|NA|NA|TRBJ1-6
CSARYGGSSYNSPLHF
TGCAGTGCTAGATACGGGGGAAGCTCCTATAATTCACCCCTCCACTTT
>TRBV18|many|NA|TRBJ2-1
CASSVAVSYNEQFF
TGTGCCAGCTCGGTGGCGGTCTCCTACAATGAGCAGTTCTTC
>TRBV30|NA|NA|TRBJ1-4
CAWSVTATNEKLFF
TGTGCCTGGAGTGTGACCGCAACTAATGAAAAACTGTTTTTT